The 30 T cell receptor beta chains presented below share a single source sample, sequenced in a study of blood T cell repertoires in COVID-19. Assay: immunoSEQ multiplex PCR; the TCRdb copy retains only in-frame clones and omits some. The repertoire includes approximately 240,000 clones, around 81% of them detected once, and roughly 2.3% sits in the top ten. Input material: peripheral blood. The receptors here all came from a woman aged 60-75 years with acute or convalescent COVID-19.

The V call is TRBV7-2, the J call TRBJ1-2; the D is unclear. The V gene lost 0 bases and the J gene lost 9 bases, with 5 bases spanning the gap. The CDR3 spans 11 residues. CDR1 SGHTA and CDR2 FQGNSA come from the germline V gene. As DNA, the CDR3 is TGTGCCAGCAGCTTAGCGGGCAGCTACACCTTC. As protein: CASSLAGSYTF.

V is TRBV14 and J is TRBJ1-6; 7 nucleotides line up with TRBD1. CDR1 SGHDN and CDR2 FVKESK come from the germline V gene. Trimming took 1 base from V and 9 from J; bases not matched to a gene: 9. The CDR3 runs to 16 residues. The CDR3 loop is CASSQAGTAHGSPLHF. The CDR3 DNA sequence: TGTGCCAGCAGCCAAGCGGGGACAGCCCATGGTTCACCCCTCCACTTT.

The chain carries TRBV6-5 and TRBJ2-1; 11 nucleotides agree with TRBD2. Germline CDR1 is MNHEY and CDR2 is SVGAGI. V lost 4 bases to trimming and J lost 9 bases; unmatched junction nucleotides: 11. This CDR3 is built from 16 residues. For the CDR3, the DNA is TGTGCCAGCAGTTTCGACTCCGGGACTAGCGGTATTGAGCAGTTCTTC. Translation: CASSFDSGTSGIEQFF.

The CDR3 here is CATSEDGRGSGYTF. DNA for the CDR3: TGTGCCACCAGTGAGGACGGACGAGGGAGTGGCTACACCTTC. The chain has TRBV24-1 and TRBJ1-2; the D is unclear. The ends were cut back, 4 bases at V and 7 bases at J, with 15 bases in the middle. CDR1 KGHDR and CDR2 SFDVKD come from the germline V gene. The CDR3 runs to 14 residues.

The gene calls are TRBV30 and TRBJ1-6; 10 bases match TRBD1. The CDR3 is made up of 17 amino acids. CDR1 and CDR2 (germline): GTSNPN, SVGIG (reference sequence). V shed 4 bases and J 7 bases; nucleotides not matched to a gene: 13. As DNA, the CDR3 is TGTGCCTGGAACCGGGACAGGGGAAACCTCTTGAATTCACCCCTCCACTTT. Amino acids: CAWNRDRGNLLNSPLHF.

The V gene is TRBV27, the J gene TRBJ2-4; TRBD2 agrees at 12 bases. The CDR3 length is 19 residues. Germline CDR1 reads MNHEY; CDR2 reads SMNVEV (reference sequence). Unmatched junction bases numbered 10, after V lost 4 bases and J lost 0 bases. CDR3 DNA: TGTGCCAGCAGTTCGCCCCTTCTAGCGGGGGGGCTAGCCAAAAACATTCAGTACTTC. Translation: CASSSPLLAGGLAKNIQYF.

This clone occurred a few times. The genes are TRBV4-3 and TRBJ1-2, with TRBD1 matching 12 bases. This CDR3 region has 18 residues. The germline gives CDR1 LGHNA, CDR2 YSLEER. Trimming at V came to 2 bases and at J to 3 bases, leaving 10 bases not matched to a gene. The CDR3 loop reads CASSQRLGTGGFDYGYTF. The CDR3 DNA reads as TGCGCCAGCAGCCAACGACTCGGGACAGGGGGCTTTGACTATGGCTACACCTTC.

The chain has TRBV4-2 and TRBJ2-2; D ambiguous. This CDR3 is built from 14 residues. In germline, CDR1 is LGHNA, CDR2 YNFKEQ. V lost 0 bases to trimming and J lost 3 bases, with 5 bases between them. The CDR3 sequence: CASSQEQYTGELFF. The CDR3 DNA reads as TGTGCCAGCAGCCAAGAACAGTACACCGGGGAGCTGTTTTTT.

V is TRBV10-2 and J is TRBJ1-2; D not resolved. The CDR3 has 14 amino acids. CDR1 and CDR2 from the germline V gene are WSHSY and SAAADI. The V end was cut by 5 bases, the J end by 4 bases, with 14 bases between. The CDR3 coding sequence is TGCGCCAGCAGTTCTGAAGACGGACTCTATGGCTACACCTTC. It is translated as CASSSEDGLYGYTF.

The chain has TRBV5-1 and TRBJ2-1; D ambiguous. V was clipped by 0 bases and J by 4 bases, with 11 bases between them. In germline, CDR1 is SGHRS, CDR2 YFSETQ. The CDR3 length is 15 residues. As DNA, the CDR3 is TGCGCCAGCAGCTTGGCCGACCAGGCATACAATGAGCAGTTCTTC. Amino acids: CASSLADQAYNEQFF.

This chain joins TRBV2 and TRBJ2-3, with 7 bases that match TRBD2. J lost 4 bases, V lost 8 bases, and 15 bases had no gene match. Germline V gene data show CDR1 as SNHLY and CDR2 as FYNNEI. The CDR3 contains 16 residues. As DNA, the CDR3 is TGTGCCAGCCTCTTAGAGCGGGGACTTGGGGCAGATACGCAGTATTTT. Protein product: CASLLERGLGADTQYF.

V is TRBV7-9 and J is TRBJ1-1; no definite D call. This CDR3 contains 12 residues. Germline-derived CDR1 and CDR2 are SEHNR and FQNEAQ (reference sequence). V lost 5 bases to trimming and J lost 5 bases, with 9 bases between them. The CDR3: CASSLTRTEAFF. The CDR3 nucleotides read TGTGCCAGCAGCCTAACGCGGACTGAAGCTTTCTTT.

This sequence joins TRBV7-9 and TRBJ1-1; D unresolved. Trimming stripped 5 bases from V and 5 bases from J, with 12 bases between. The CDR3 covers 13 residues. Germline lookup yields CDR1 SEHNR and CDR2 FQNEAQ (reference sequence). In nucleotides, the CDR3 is TGTGCCAGCAGCGTAGGAACTTGGACTGAAGCTTTCTTT. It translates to CASSVGTWTEAFF. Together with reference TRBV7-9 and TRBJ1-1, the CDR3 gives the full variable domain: DTGVSQNPRHKITKRGQNVTFRCDPISEHNRLYWYRQTLGQGPEFLTYFQNEAQLEKSRLLSDRFSAERPKGSFSTLEIQRTEQGDSAMYLCASSVGTWTEAFFGQGTRLTVV.

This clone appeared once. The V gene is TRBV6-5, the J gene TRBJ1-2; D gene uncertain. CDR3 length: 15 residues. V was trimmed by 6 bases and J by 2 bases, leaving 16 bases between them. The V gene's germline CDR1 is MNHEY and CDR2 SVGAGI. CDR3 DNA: TGTGCCAGCAGCTATTCCGGGGTGGGGAACTATGGCTACACCTTC. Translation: CASSYSGVGNYGYTF.

Here the CDR3 DNA reads TGCGCCAGCAGCCAAGAGCCTAGCGGGGGAGACGAGCAGTACTTC. Its translation: CASSQEPSGGDEQYF. This chain links TRBV4-1 with TRBJ2-7; 10 bases are shared with TRBD2. With 0 bases clipped from V and 5 bases from J, the junction kept 4 bases outside the gene matches. This CDR3 spans 15 amino acids. From germline, CDR1 is MGHRA and CDR2 YSYEKL.

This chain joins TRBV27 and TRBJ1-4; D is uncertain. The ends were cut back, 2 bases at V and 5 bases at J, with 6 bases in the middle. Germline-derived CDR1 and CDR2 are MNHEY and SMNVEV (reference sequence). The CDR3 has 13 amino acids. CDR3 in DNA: TGTGCCAGCAGTTTAAGACAAAATGAAAAACTGTTTTTT. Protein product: CASSLRQNEKLFF.

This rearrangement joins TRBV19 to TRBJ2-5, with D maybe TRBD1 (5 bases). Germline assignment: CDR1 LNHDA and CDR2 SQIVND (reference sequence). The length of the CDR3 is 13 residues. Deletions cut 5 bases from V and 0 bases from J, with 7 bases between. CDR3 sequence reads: CASSGADQETQYF. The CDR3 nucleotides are TGTGCCAGTAGTGGGGCAGACCAAGAGACCCAGTACTTC.

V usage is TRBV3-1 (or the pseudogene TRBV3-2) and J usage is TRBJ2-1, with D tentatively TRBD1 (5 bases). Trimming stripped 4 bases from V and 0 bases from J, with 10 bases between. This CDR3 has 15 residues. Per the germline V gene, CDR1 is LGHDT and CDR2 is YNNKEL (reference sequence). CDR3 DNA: TGTGCCAGCAGCCTCAGGGTGAGCTCCTACAATGAGCAGTTCTTC. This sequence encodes CASSLRVSSYNEQFF.

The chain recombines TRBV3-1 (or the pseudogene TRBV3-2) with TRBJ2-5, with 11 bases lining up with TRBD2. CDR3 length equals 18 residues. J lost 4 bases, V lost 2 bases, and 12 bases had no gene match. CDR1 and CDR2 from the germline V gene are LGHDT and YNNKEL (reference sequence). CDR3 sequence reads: CASSQTLAGGRIGETQYF. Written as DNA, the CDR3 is TGTGCCAGCAGCCAAACCCTAGCGGGGGGCAGAATCGGAGAGACCCAGTACTTC.

The chain's CDR3 is CASSSPRDRVGGGYTF. The CDR3 nucleotides read TGTGCCAGCAGTTCGCCAAGGGACAGGGTAGGAGGTGGCTACACCTTC. The chain couples TRBV6-6 to TRBJ1-2, with TRBD1 matching 9 bases. The CDR3 is 16 amino acids. Germline CDR1 is MNHNY and CDR2 is SVGAGI (reference sequence). After removal of 4 bases from V and 7 bases from J, the junction contained 13 bases not matched to a gene.

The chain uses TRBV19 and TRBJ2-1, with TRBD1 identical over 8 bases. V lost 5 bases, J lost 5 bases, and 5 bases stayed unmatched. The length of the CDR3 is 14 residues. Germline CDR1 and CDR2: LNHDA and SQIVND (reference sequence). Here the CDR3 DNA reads TGTGCCAGTAGTCTGGCAGGGGGCGACAATGAGCAGTTCTTC. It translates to CASSLAGGDNEQFF.

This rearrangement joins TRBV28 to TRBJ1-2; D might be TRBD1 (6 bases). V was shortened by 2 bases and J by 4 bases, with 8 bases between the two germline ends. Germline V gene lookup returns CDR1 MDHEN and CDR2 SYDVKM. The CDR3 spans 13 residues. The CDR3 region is CASSLVGGYGYTF. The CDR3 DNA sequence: TGTGCCAGCAGTTTAGTAGGGGGCTATGGCTACACCTTC.

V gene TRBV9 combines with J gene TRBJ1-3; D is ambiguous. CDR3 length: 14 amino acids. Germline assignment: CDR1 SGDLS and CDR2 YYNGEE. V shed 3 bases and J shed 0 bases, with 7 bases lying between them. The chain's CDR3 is CASSGLRSGNTIYF. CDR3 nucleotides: TGTGCCAGCAGCGGTTTGCGCTCTGGAAACACCATATATTTT.

The CDR3 sequence is CASSLQASSYEQYF. CDR3 nucleotide sequence: TGTGCCAGCAGCTTACAGGCAAGCTCCTACGAGCAGTACTTC. The chain couples TRBV11-2 to TRBJ2-7; D not certain. V was clipped by 2 bases and J by 0 bases, with 8 bases between them. Germline loops: CDR1 SGHAT, CDR2 FQNNGV. This CDR3 has 14 amino acids.

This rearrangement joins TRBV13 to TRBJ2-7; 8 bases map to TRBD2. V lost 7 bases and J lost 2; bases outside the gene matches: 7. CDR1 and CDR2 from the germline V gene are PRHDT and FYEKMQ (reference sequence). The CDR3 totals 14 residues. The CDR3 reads CASTVSGVPYEQYF. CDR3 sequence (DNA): TGTGCCAGCACCGTTAGCGGGGTCCCCTACGAGCAGTACTTC.

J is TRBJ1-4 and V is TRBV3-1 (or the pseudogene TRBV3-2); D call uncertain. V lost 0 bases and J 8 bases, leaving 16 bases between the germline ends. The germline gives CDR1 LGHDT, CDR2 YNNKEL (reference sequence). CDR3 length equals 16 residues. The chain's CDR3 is CASSQESGVGWEKLFF. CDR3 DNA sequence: TGTGCCAGCAGCCAAGAGTCCGGAGTGGGTTGGGAAAAACTGTTTTTT.

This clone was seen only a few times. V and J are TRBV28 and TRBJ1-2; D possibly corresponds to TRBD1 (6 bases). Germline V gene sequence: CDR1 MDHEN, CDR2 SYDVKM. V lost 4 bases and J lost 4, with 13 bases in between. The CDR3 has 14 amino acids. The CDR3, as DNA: TGTGCCAGCAGTTCTACAGGGCCCTCCTATGGCTACACCTTC. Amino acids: CASSSTGPSYGYTF.

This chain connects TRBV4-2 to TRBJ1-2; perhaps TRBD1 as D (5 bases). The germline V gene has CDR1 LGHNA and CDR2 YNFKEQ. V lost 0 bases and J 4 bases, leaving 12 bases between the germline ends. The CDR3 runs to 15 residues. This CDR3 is CASSQDYRQPYGYTF. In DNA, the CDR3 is TGTGCCAGCAGCCAAGATTACAGGCAGCCCTATGGCTACACCTTC.

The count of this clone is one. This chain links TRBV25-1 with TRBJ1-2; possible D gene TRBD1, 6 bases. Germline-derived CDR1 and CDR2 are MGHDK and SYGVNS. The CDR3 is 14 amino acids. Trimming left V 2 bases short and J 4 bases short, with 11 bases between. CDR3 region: CASSELGQFYGYTF. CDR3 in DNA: TGTGCCAGCAGTGAACTGGGACAATTCTATGGCTACACCTTC.

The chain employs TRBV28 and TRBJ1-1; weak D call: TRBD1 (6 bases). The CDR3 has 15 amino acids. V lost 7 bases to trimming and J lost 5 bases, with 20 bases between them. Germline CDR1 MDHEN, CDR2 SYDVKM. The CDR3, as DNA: TGTGCCAGCACCCTTCCGGGGGGGCGGGGGACTGAAGCTTTCTTT. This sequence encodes CASTLPGGRGTEAFF.